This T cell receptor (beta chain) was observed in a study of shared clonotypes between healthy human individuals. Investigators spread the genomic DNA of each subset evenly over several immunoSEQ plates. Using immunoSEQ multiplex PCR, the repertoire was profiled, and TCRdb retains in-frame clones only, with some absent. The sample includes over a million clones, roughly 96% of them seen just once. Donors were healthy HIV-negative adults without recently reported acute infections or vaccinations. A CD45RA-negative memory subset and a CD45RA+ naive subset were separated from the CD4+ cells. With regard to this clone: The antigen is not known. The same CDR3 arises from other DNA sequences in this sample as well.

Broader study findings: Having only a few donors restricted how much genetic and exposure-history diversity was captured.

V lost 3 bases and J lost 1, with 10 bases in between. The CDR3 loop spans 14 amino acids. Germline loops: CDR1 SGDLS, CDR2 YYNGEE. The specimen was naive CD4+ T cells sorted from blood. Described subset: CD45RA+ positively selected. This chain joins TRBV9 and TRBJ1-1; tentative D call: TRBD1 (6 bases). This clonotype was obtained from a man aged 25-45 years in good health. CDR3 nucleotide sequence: TGTGCCAGCAGCGCGACAGGTGCGAACACTGAAGCTTTCTTT. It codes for CASSATGANTEAFF.